The TCR beta chain described here comes from a study of glioma-infiltrating T cells. Overall study results and limits: Gliomas, especially low-grade, showed above-expected tissue-blood divergence; non-neoplastic patients showed below. Only very few CDR3 sequences appeared in both tissue and blood.

Amplification of TCR alpha and beta CDR3 regions from RNA used iRepertoire nested multiplex PCR. One-step reverse transcription and amplification started from approximately 100-400 ng of tissue mRNA or PBMC total RNA. Each CDR3 protein is one row after TCRdb ran MiXCR on the multiplex PCR reads. The sample lists a few thousand distinct CDR3 sequences, 30% to 35% seen once, with approximately 7.4% in the top ten. As regards this clonotype: What it recognizes is unknown. The junction differs from germline at one of its ends, possibly a read error.

Specimen: glioma tissue, nonneoplastic brain tissue, or PBMCs (not recorded which). The clonotype comes from a human donor with low-grade glioma or glioblastoma, undergoing nonglioma brain surgery, or in good health (not recorded which).

CDR3 bases: TGTGCCAGCAGCCTCTGGGACGAAAGTGGCCACACCTTC. Its translation is CASSLWDESGHTF. The genes are TRBV7-9 and TRBJ1-2; perhaps TRBD1 as D (5 bases). The V gene's germline CDR1 is SEHNR and CDR2 FQNEAQ (reference sequence). This CDR3 has 13 amino acids.